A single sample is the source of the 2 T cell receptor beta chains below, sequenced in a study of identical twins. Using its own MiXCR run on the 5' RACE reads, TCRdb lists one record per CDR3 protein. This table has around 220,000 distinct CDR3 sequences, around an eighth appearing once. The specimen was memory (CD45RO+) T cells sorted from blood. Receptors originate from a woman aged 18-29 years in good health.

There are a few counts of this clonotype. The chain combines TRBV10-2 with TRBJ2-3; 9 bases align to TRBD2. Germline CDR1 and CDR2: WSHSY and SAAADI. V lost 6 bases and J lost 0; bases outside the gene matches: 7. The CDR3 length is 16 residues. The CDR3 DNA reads TGCGCCAGCAGAGCATATAGCGGGAGAAGCACAGATACGCAGTATTTT. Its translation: CASRAYSGRSTDTQYF.

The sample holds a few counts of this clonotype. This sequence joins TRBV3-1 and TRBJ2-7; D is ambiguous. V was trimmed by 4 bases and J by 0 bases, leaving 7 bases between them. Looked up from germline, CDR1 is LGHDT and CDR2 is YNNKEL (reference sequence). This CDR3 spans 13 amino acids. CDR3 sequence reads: CASSRRDSYEQYF. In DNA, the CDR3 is TGTGCCAGCAGCCGAAGAGACTCCTACGAGCAGTACTTC.